This T cell receptor (beta chain) was captured by sequencing in a study of blood T cell repertoires in COVID-19. Study as a whole: The origin of the acute and convalescent COVID-19 samples was the United States, Italy and Spain.

The CDR3 has 14 amino acids. The V segment lost 4 bases and the J segment 7 bases; nucleotides outside the gene matches: 3. Germline assignment: CDR1 SEHNR and CDR2 FQNEAQ (reference sequence). Profiling relied on immunoSEQ multiplex PCR, and the TCRdb table lists in-frame clones only, not all of them. The data hold 50,000 to 80,000 clones, with roughly 88% observed a single time. V gene TRBV7-9 combines with J gene TRBJ2-1, with 11 positions matching TRBD1. Sequencing was carried out using peripheral blood. The sequence derives from a woman aged 60-70 years with COVID-19, enrolled during active disease. CDR3 protein: CASSSGQGDNEQFF. CDR3 coding DNA: TGTGCCAGCAGCTCGGGACAGGGGGATAATGAGCAGTTCTTC.